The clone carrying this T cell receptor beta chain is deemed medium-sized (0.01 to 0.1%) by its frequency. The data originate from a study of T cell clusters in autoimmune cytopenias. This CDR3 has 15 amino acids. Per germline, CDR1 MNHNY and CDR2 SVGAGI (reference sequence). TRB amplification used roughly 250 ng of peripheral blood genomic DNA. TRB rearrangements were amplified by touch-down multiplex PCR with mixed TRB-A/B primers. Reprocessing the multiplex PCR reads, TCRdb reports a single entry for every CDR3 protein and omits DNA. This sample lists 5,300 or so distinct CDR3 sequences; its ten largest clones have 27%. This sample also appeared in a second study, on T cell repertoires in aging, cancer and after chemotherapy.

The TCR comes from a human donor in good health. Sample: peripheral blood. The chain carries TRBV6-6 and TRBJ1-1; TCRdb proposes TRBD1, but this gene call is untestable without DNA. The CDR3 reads CASSRRDAGNTEAFF.